The clone carrying this TCR beta chain was detected only once. Its target is unknown. The data derive from a study of STAT5B mutations in CD4+ large granular lymphocyte leukemia. Study background: The CDR3 'QG' motif was associated with a particular HLA allele among healthy donors.

The data were produced by immunoSEQ multiplex PCR, yet TCRdb's version contains in-frame clones alone and is incomplete. Of 25,000 to 35,000 clones in the sample, roughly 89% were seen once. Study findings and constraints: About 26% of private leukemic clonotypes occurred rarely in other patients' non-leukemic repertoires.

Material: CD4+ T cells from blood buffy coats. This receptor was identified in a human donor in good health.

CDR3 in DNA: TGTGCCAGCTCACCTTCAGGGGGAGGTCAGCCCCAGCATTTT. Translation: CASSPSGGGQPQHF. The J gene is TRBJ1-5, the V gene TRBV18; TRBD1 aligns across 7 bases. V shed 3 bases, J shed 6 bases, and the junction held 5 bases outside the gene matches. Germline CDR1 is KGHSH and CDR2 is LQKENI. The CDR3 spans 14 residues.